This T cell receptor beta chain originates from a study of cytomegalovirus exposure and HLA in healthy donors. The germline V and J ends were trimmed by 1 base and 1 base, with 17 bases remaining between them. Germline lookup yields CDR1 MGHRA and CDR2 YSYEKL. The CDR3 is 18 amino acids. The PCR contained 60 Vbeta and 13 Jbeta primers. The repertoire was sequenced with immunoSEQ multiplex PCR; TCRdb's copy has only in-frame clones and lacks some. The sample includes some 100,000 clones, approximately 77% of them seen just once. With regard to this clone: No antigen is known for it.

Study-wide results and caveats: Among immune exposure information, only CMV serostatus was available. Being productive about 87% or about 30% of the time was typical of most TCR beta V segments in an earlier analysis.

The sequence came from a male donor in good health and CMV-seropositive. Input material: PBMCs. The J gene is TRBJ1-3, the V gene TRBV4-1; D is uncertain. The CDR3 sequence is CASSQALQAQISGNTIYF. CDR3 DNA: TGCGCCAGCAGCCAAGCTCTCCAGGCTCAAATATCTGGAAACACCATATATTTT.